This T cell receptor beta chain is from a study of blood T cell repertoires in COVID-19. At the level of the study: Acute-phase and convalescent COVID-19 samples originated in the United States, Italy and Spain. T cells, B-cell-depleted T cells, or PBMCs supplied cDNA or gDNA.

This clone turned up a few times. Source study methods: For nucleated cells, counts were estimated from reference gene primer amplification. This table comes from immunoSEQ multiplex PCR, and its TCRdb copy is limited to in-frame clones, with some not included. V, J and clone size reflect that table, while D and trimming were determined from the DNA. The sample includes 100,000 to 150,000 clones, about 88% of them seen just once. The CDR3 sequence is 16 residues long. Per the germline V gene, CDR1 is SGHRS and CDR2 is YFSETQ. V lost 0 bases, J lost 4 bases, and 5 bases stayed unmatched. Sequenced: peripheral blood. The J gene is TRBJ1-3, the V gene TRBV5-1; 9 bases line up with TRBD1. The clonotype was recovered from an elderly woman with acute or convalescent COVID-19. CDR3 region: CASSLEGQGGGNTIYF. The CDR3 DNA sequence: TGCGCCAGCAGCTTGGAGGGACAGGGAGGGGGAAACACCATATATTTT.